The TCR beta chain under discussion was sequenced for a study of T-cell reconstitution after alpha-beta-depleted transplantation in children. Preparation of the TCRbeta library was carried out with unique molecular identifiers. MiXCR, run by TCRdb on the PCR reads, gives a single entry per CDR3 protein. The sample lists around 270,000 distinct CDR3 sequences; about 9.5% were seen once. This clonotype was recorded many times. V was trimmed by 0 bases and J by 6 bases, leaving 9 bases between them. Per the germline V gene, CDR1 is SGHTA and CDR2 is FQGNSA. The CDR3 runs 13 residues. This chain uses TRBV7-2 with TRBJ2-7; perhaps TRBD1 as D (6 bases). The sequence was obtained from a boy in the first two years of life with acute myeloid leukemia, due to receive a stem cell transplant. Sequencing was performed on PBMCs, taken before TCRalphabeta/CD19-depleted stem cell transplant. The CDR3 here is CASSLAGRGEQYF. DNA for the CDR3: TGTGCCAGCAGCTTAGCCGGCAGGGGCGAGCAGTACTTC. Using reference TRBV7-2 and TRBJ2-7 for the parts outside the CDR3, the full variable domain is GAGVSQSPSNKVTEKGKDVELRCDPISGHTALYWYRQSLGQGLEFLIYFQGNSAPDKSGLPSDRFSAERTGGSVSTLTIQRTQQEDSAVYLCASSLAGRGEQYFGPGTRLTVT.